This section outlines one T cell receptor (beta chain) sequence together with its context. Its specificity is unknown. This CDR3 has 16 residues. V was cut by 6 bases and J by 0 bases, with 17 bases left in between. The germline V gene has CDR1 MNHEY and CDR2 SVGEGT. TCRdb passed the 5' RACE reads through MiXCR, listing each CDR3 protein once. The table lists hundreds of thousands of distinct CDR3 sequences, approximately 19% of them singletons. This sample is drawn from a study of T-cell memory formation after mild COVID-19. On the study more broadly: Among the donors, TCR clusters were largely specific to each donor. General observations from the study: Pre-infection memory carried some responding clones, suggesting that cross-reactive memory joined. Day 15 to 85 contractors were CD4/CD8 balanced; later expanders leaned CD4+.

The clonotype was recovered from a man aged 18 to 29 who had mild COVID-19 (a few samples of this study predate the infection). Cell type and time point are not known. The chain employs TRBV6-2 or TRBV6-3 and TRBJ1-1; tentatively, D is TRBD1 (6 bases). Sequencing used PBMCs or a T cell subset sorted from them (not recorded which). CDR3 sequence reads: CASSPPEQGMNTEAFF. The CDR3, as DNA: TGTGCCAGCAGCCCCCCCGAACAGGGTATGAACACTGAAGCTTTCTTT.